This TCR beta chain was observed in a study of T cell repertoires in cytomegalovirus infection. The overall study: As its CMV epitopes, the study selected recently identified HLA-C-restricted and well-studied HLA-B-restricted targets. The public TCR beta signatures pointed to both CMV infection and matching HLA type. Study-level results: CMV-specific TCR beta clonotypes restricted by HLA-C were the ones dominating the ex vivo response. Based on cumulative public TCR beta family frequency, carriers of CMV plus the relevant HLA were identified.

MiXCR, applied by TCRdb to the reads, yields one record per CDR3 protein. Seen here are some 310,000 distinct CDR3 sequences, 20% to 30% observed once, and the top ten hold 10% to 15%. The table lists this clonotype with a few counts. Its antigen is not identified. This specimen was cultured PBMCs, taken from culture after CMV antigen stimulation. This receptor was taken from a human donor in good health (CMV status not recorded). Some clones in this sample may be carry-over from other donors' samples.

DNA of the CDR3: TGTGCCAGCAGCTTACAGGGCTCGGGCACTGAAGCTTTCTTT. Translating gives CASSLQGSGTEAFF. The V and J genes are TRBV7-3 and TRBJ1-1; a weak D match, TRBD1 (5 bases). V lost 2 bases to trimming and J lost 4 bases, with 11 bases between them. Germline CDR1 reads SGHTA; CDR2 reads FQGTGA. The CDR3 totals 14 residues.